This TCR beta chain is from a study of blood T cell repertoires in COVID-19. Study context: The United States, Italy and Spain supplied acute and convalescent COVID-19 samples. T cells, B-cell-depleted T cells, or PBMCs provided the cDNA or gDNA that served as material.

The CDR3 spans 13 residues. The germline V gene encodes CDR1 MNHNY and CDR2 SVGAGI (reference sequence). With 2 bases removed from V and 10 bases from J, the gap between germline ends came to 14 bases. As originally analysed: Amplified reference gene primers provided the basis for estimating nucleated cell counts. Here immunoSEQ multiplex PCR was the method, and the copy in TCRdb shows in-frame clones only, minus some. V and J calls and clone size come straight from that table; D and trimming were deduced from the DNA. The data contain 100,000 to 150,000 clones, about four fifths of them seen just once; the ten biggest clones take up around a third.

Sequenced input: peripheral blood. The source of this sequence is a man between 40 and 49 years old with active or convalescent COVID-19. The genes are TRBV6-6 and TRBJ1-1, with unresolved D. CDR3 in amino acids: CASSYEGIIGAFF. Written as DNA, the CDR3 is TGTGCCAGCAGTTACGAGGGAATCATCGGAGCTTTCTTT.